The clone carrying this T cell receptor beta chain was counted between two and nine times. These data originate in a study of blood T cell repertoires in COVID-19. Germline CDR1 is MNHNY and CDR2 is SVGAGI (reference sequence). V was pared by 2 bases and J by 8 bases, with 10 bases between. CDR3 length: 14 residues. Under the authors' procedure: Nucleated cell number was recorded as an estimate derived from reference gene primer amplification. Assay: immunoSEQ multiplex PCR; the TCRdb copy retains only in-frame clones and omits some. Clone size and V and J calls were adopted from that table, with D and trimming inferred from the DNA. The sample yields more than 100,000 clones, roughly 91% seen once.

The chain has TRBV6-6 and TRBJ1-6, with a possible D match to TRBD1 (6 bases). The clonotype was recovered from a man aged 45-65 years with active or convalescent COVID-19. The specimen sequenced was peripheral blood. CDR3 sequence (DNA): TGTGCCAGCAGTTACGACAGGTCGGATTCACCCCTCCACTTT. As protein: CASSYDRSDSPLHF.